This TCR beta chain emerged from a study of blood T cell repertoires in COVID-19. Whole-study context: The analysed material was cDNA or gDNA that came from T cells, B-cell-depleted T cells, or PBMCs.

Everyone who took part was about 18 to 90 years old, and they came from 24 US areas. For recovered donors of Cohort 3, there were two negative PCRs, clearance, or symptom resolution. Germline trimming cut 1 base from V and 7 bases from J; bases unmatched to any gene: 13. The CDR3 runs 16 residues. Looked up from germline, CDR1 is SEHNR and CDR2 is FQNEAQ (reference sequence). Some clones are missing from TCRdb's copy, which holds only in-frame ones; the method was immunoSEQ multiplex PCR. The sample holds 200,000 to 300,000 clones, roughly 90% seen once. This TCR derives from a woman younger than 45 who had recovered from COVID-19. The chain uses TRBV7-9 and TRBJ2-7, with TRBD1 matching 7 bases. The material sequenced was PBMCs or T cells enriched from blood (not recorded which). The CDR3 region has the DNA TGTGCCAGCAGCTTAGATGGGGACAGCCGACGGGGAGAGCAGTACTTC. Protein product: CASSLDGDSRRGEQYF.